One and the same sample provided the 7 T cell receptor beta chains below, sequenced in a study of T cells in women clearing cervical HPV infection. Data came from immunoSEQ multiplex PCR; TCRdb stores just in-frame clones and leaves some out. The listing records under 40,000 clones. The sample was blood buffy coat. These receptors originate from a woman between 18 and 70 years old with a cervical HPV16 infection that either progressed to CIN3+ or cleared (not recorded which).

As for this clone: The read is 3 residues too short to cover the CDR3 end, so that end is filled in from the germline J gene. The chain links TRBV18 to TRBJ1-2, with TRBD1 identical over 7 bases. The CDR3 has 15 amino acids. CDR1 is KGHSH, CDR2 LQKENI, per germline. The CDR3 bases that were read are TGTGCCAGCTCACCGAGGACAGGAGAAGTTTACGAC. It yields the protein CASSPRTGEVYD. The whole CDR3 reads CASSPRTGEVYDYTF.

Concerning this clone itself: The read ends 3 residues before the CDR3 terminus; that terminus is restored from the germline J gene. This sequence joins TRBV7-2 and TRBJ2-1; 10 positions agree with TRBD2. The germline CDR1 and CDR2 sequences are SGHTA and FQGNSA. V was clipped by 8 bases and J by 0 bases; unmatched bases: 4. The CDR3 extends over 15 amino acids. The CDR3: CASGSGRSSYNEQFF. CDR3 DNA, as far as it was read: TGTGCCAGCGGTAGCGGGAGGAGCTCCTACAATGAG.

On this clone: The CDR3 goes on 3 residues after the read ends, and that part is filled in from the germline J gene. This chain links TRBV2 with TRBJ2-2; D may be TRBD1 or TRBD2 (5 bases each). The CDR3 totals 13 residues. Looked up from germline, CDR1 is SNHLY and CDR2 is FYNNEI. CDR3 loop: CASSGDSREKLFF. CDR3 bases read: TGTGCCAGCAGTGGTGACAGCCGGGAAAAG. Complete variable domain (other parts from reference TRBV2 and TRBJ2-2): EPEVTQTPSHQVTQMGQEVILRCVPISNHLYFYWYRQILGQKVEFLVSFYNNEISEKSEIFDDQFSVERPDGSNFTLKIRSTKLEDSAMYFCASSGDSREKLFFGEGSRLTVL.

Notes on this clone: The read terminates 3 residues before the CDR3 end, so the remaining end is supplied by the germline J gene. The rearrangement joins TRBV5-6 to TRBJ1-2; possibly TRBD1 for D (6 bases). V was cut by 5 bases and J by 5 bases, with 10 bases left in between. The V gene's germline CDR1 is SGHDT and CDR2 YYEEEE. This CDR3 comprises 12 residues. CDR3 DNA, as far as it was read: TGTGCCAGCAGAAGGGACACTTATGGC. Translated: CASRRDTYG. The whole CDR3 region reads CASRRDTYGYTF.

With respect to this clone: The read ends 3 residues shy of where the CDR3 ends; the end is completed using the germline J gene. This chain connects TRBV30 to TRBJ2-7; 7 bases fit TRBD2. V gave up 5 bases and J gave up 3 bases; unmatched junction bases: 4. This CDR3 is 12 amino acids long. Germline CDR1 is GTSNPN and CDR2 is SVGIG (reference sequence). The CDR3 loop reads CAWGTTHYEQYF. The part of the CDR3 DNA that was read is TGTGCCTGGGGGACTACCCACTACGAG.

On this clone itself: The sequence runs out 3 residues before the end of the CDR3; the remainder is reconstructed from the germline J gene. This rearrangement joins TRBV12-3 or TRBV12-4 to TRBJ2-7; 9 bases are shared with TRBD1. There are 15 residues in the CDR3. The ends lost 5 bases at V and 6 bases at J; junction bases unmatched: 11. The part of the CDR3 DNA that was read is TGTGCCAGCAGTCCGCGCCTGGGACAGGGAGTCGAG. Translation gives CASSPRLGQGVE. The full CDR3 protein is CASSPRLGQGVEQYF.

As regards this clone: With the read ending 3 residues before the CDR3 end, the germline J gene is used to fill in that end. The V and J genes are TRBV7-2 and TRBJ2-7, with TRBD2 matching 7 bases. Germline lookup yields CDR1 SGHTA and CDR2 FQGNSA. V shed 8 bases and J 3 bases; nucleotides not matched to a gene: 13. This CDR3 region has 15 residues. The CDR3 sequence is CASAAHGLAVYEQYF. Incomplete CDR3 DNA: TGTGCCAGCGCGGCACATGGGCTAGCGGTCTACGAG.